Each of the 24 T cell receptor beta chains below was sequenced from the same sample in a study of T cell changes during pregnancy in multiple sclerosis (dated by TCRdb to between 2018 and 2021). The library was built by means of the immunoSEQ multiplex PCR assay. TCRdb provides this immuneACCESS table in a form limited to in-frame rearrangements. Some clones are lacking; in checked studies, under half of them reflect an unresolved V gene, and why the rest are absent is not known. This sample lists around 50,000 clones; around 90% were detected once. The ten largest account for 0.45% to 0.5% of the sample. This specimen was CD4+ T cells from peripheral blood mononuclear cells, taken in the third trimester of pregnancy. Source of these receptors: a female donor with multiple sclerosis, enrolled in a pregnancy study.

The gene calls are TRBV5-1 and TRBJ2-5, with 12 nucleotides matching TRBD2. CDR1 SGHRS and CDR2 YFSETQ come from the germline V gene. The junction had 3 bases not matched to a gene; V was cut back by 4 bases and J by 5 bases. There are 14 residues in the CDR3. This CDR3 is CASSRTSGAETQYF. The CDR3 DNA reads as TGCGCCAGCAGCCGGACTAGCGGGGCCGAGACCCAGTACTTC.

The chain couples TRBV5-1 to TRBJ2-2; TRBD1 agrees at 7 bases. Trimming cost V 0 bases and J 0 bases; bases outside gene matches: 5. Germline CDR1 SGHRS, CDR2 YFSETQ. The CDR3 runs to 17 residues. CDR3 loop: CASSLGQGIPNTGELFF. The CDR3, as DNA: TGCGCCAGCAGCTTGGGACAGGGAATCCCGAACACCGGGGAGCTGTTTTTT.

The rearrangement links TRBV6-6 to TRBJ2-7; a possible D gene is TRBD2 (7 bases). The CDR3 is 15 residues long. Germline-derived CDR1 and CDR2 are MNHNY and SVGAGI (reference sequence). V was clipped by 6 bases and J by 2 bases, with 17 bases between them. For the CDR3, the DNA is TGTGCCAGCAGCCTGGAAGGGGGGGACACCTACGAGCAGTACTTC. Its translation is CASSLEGGDTYEQYF.

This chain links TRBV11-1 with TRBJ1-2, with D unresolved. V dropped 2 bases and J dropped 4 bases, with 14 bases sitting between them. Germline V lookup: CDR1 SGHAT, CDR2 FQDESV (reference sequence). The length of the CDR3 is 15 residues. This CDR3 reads CASSLIGVLPYGYTF. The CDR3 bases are TGTGCCAGCAGCTTAATCGGGGTTCTGCCCTATGGCTACACCTTC. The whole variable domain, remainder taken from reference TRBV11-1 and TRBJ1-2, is EAEVAQSPRYKITEKSQAVAFWCDPISGHATLYWYRQILGQGPELLVQFQDESVVDDSQLPKDRFSAERLKGVDSTLKIQPAELGDSAMYLCASSLIGVLPYGYTFGSGTRLTVV.

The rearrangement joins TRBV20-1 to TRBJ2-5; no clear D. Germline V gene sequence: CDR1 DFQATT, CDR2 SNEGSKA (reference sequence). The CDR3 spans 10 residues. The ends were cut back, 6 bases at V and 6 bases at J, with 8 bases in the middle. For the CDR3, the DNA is TGCAGTGCCCTGAAGCAGACCCAGTACTTC. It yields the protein CSALKQTQYF.

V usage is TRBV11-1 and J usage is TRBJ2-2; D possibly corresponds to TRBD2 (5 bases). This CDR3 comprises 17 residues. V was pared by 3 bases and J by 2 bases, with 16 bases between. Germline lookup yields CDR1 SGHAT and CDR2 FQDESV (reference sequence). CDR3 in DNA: TGTGCCAGCAGCTTGGCTCTTGGACTCGCTAACACCGGGGAGCTGTTTTTT. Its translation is CASSLALGLANTGELFF.

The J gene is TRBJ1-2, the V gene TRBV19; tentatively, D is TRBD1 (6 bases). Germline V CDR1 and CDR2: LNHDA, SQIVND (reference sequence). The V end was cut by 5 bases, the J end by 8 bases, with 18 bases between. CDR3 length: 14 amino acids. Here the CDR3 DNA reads TGTGCCAGTAGTCCTGAGGGGGGGCCGGGAGGCTACACCTTC. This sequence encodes CASSPEGGPGGYTF.

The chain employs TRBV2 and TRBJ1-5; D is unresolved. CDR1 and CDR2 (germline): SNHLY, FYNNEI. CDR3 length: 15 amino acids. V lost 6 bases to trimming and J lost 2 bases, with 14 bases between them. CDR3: CASRAVGFGNQPQHF. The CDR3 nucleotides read TGTGCCAGCAGGGCGGTTGGGTTTGGCAATCAGCCCCAGCATTTT.

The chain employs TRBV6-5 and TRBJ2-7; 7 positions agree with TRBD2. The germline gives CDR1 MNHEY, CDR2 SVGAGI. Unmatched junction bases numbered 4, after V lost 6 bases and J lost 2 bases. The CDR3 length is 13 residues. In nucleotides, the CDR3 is TGTGCCAGCAGGCCGACTAGCACCTACGAGCAGTACTTC. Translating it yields CASRPTSTYEQYF.

CDR3 protein: CASRDRVWYEQYF. CDR3 in DNA: TGTGCCAGCAGGGACAGGGTTTGGTACGAGCAGTACTTC. The chain is built from TRBV6-5 and TRBJ2-7; 8 positions agree with TRBD1. V trimming: 6 bases; J trimming: 4 bases; junction bases outside the gene matches: 5. The germline CDR1 and CDR2 sequences are MNHEY and SVGAGI. CDR3 length: 13 amino acids.

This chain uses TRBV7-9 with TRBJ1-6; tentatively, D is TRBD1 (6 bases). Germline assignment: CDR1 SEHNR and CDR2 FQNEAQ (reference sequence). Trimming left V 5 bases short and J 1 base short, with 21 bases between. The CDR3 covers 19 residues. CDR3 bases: TGTGCCAGCAGCCCAAGCGGCAGGGGAGAGAGTTCCTATAATTCACCCCTCCACTTT. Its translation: CASSPSGRGESSYNSPLHF. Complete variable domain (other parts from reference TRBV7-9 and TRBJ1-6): DTGVSQNPRHKITKRGQNVTFRCDPISEHNRLYWYRQTLGQGPEFLTYFQNEAQLEKSRLLSDRFSAERPKGSFSTLEIQRTEQGDSAMYLCASSPSGRGESSYNSPLHFGNGTRLTVT.

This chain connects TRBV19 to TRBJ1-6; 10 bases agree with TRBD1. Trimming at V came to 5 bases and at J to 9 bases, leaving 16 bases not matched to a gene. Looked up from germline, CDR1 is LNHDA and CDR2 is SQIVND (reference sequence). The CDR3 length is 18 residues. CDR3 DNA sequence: TGTGCCAGTAGTTTACCGGGACAGGGGAGGGAACTGGGTTCACCCCTCCACTTT. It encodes CASSLPGQGRELGSPLHF.

CDR3 DNA: TGCGCCAGCAGCACAGGACTATTTTCCTACGAGCAGTACTTC. Protein product: CASSTGLFSYEQYF. The chain uses TRBV5-1 and TRBJ2-7; D might be TRBD2 (6 bases). Trimming stripped 4 bases from V and 1 base from J, with 12 bases between. The germline CDR1 and CDR2 sequences are SGHRS and YFSETQ. This CDR3 is 14 amino acids long. Drawing the rest from reference TRBV5-1 and TRBJ2-7, the complete variable domain is KAGVTQTPRYLIKTRGQQVTLSCSPISGHRSVSWYQQTPGQGLQFLFEYFSETQRNKGNFPGRFSGRQFSNSRSEMNVSTLELGDSALYLCASSTGLFSYEQYFGPGTRLTVT.

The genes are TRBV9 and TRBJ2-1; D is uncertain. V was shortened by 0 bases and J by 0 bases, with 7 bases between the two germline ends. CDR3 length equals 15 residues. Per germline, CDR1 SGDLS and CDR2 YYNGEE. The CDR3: CASSVVPSSYNEQFF. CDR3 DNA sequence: TGTGCCAGCAGCGTAGTCCCTAGCTCCTACAATGAGCAGTTCTTC.

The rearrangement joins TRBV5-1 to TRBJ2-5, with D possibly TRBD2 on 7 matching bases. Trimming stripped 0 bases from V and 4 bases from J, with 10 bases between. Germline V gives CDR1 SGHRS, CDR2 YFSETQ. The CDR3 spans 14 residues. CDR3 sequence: CASSLGRGAETQYF. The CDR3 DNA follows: TGCGCCAGCAGCTTGGGTCGGGGGGCAGAGACCCAGTACTTC.

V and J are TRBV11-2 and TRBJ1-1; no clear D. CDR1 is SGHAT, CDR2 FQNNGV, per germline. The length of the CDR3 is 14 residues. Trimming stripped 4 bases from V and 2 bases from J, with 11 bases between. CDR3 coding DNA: TGTGCCAGCAGCTCAGATATTTTAAACACTGAAGCTTTCTTT. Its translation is CASSSDILNTEAFF.

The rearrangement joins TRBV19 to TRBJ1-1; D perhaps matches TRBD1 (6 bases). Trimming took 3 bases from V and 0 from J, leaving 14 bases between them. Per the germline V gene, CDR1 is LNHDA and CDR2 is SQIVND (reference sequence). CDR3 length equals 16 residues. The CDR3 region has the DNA TGTGCCAGTAGTATCCCGATGGGGGCCCTGAACACTGAAGCTTTCTTT. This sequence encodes CASSIPMGALNTEAFF.

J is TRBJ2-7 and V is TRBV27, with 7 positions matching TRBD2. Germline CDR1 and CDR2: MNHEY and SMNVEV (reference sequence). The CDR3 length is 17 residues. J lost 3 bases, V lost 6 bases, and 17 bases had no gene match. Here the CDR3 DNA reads TGTGCCAGCAGGGGAGGGCAAGGGAGACGTAGAAGCTACGAGCAGTACTTC. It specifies CASRGGQGRRRSYEQYF.

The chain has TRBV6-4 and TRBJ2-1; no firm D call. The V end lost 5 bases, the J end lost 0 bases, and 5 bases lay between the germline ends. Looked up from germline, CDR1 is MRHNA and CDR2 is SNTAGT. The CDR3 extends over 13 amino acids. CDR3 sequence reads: CASSPSSYNEQFF. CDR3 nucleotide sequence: TGTGCCAGCAGTCCGAGCTCCTACAATGAGCAGTTCTTC.

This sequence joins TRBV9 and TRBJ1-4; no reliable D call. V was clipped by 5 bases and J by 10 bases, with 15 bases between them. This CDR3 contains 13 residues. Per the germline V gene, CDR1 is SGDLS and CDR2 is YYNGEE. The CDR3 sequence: CASSSVEMGKLFF. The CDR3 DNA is TGTGCCAGCAGTAGCGTGGAAATGGGAAAACTGTTTTTT.

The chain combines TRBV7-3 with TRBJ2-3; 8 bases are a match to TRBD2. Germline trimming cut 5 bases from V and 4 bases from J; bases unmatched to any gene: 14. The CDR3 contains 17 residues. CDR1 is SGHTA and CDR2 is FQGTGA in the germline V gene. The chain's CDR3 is CASSTNIAGPIADTQYF. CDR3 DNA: TGTGCCAGCAGCACGAACATAGCGGGGCCCATAGCAGATACGCAGTATTTT.

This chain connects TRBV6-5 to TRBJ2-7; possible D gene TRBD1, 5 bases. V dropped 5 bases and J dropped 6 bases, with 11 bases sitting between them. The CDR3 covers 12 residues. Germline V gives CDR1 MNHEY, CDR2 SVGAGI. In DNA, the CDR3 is TGTGCCAGCAGTAGAACCAGGGTCGAGCAGTACTTC. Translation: CASSRTRVEQYF.

CDR3 residues: CASRTRVEGTEAFF. The CDR3 DNA sequence: TGTGCCAGCAGAACCCGTGTTGAGGGCACTGAAGCTTTCTTT. J is TRBJ1-1 and V is TRBV2; no clear D. This CDR3 spans 14 amino acids. Trimming stripped 6 bases from V and 4 bases from J, with 15 bases between. Germline values: CDR1 SNHLY, CDR2 FYNNEI.

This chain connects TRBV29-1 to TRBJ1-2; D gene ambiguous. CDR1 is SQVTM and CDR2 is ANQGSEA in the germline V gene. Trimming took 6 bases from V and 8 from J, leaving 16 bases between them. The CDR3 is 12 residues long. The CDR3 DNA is TGCAGCGTGCCCCGACAAGTACGGGGCTACACCTTC. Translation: CSVPRQVRGYTF.